Listed here are 10 T cell receptor beta chains from one sample, sequenced in a study of beta chain features in type 1 diabetes. Expressed TCRB transcripts got sequenced, as all isolated RNA was reverse transcribed. TCRdb's table, derived via immunoSEQ multiplex PCR, lists solely in-frame clones and lacks some. The sample lists some 63,000 clones, roughly three fifths occurring once. Material for sequencing was Tregs from blood. Every receptor here comes from a young woman in good health.

This clone has just a few counts. The CDR3 here is CAWSEGAIAPLHF. In DNA form, the CDR3 reads TGTGCCTGGAGTGAGGGGGCGATCGCACCCCTCCACTTT. The chain is built from TRBV30 and TRBJ1-6; 7 positions match TRBD1. Per the germline V gene, CDR1 is GTSNPN and CDR2 is SVGIG (reference sequence). V was clipped by 1 base and J by 11 bases; unmatched bases: 5. This CDR3 is built from 13 residues. The whole variable domain, filled in from reference TRBV30 and TRBJ1-6, reads SQTIHQWPATLVQPVGSPLSLECTVEGTSNPNLYWYRQAAGRGLQLLFYSVGIGQISSEVPQNLSASRPQDRQFILSSKKLLLSDSGFYLCAWSEGAIAPLHFGNGTRLTVT.

This chain uses TRBV7-2 with TRBJ2-7; perhaps TRBD2 as D (6 bases). The V gene lost 5 bases and the J gene lost 3 bases, with 17 bases spanning the gap. CDR1 and CDR2 from the germline V gene are SGHTA and FQGNSA. This CDR3 is 15 amino acids long. The CDR3 spells CASSLGYGGIYEQYF. CDR3 coding DNA: TGTGCCAGCAGCCTGGGATACGGGGGAATCTACGAGCAGTACTTC.

The chain is built from TRBV18 and TRBJ2-7; 10 nucleotides agree with TRBD2. V gave up 3 bases and J gave up 4 bases; unmatched junction bases: 9. CDR1 is KGHSH and CDR2 is LQKENI in the germline V gene. CDR3 length equals 16 residues. Here the CDR3 reads CASSPSLPAGGYEQYF. DNA of the CDR3: TGTGCCAGCTCACCCTCACTGCCAGCGGGGGGGTACGAGCAGTACTTC. Variable domain in full (rest from reference TRBV18 and TRBJ2-7): NAGVMQNPRHLVRRRGQEARLRCSPMKGHSHVYWYRQLPEEGLKFMVYLQKENIIDESGMPKERFSAEFPKEGPSILRIQQVVRGDSAAYFCASSPSLPAGGYEQYFGPGTRLTVT.

The V call is TRBV20-1, the J call TRBJ1-2; 8 nucleotides agree with TRBD1. The CDR3 sequence is 11 residues long. V lost 3 bases, J lost 8 bases, and 2 bases stayed unmatched. Germline assignment: CDR1 DFQATT and CDR2 SNEGSKA (reference sequence). CDR3 protein: CSASAGGGYTF. The CDR3 DNA sequence: TGCAGTGCTAGCGCAGGGGGCGGCTACACCTTC.

This clone occurred once. The chain recombines TRBV5-4 with TRBJ2-3; D remains ambiguous. Germline V gene sequence: CDR1 SGHNT, CDR2 YYREEE (reference sequence). V gave up 2 bases and J gave up 0 bases, with 7 bases separating them. CDR3 length equals 14 residues. CDR3 coding DNA: TGTGCCAGCAGCTTAACAACAAGCACAGATACGCAGTATTTT. It is translated as CASSLTTSTDTQYF.

The rearrangement uses TRBV28 and TRBJ2-1, with 7 positions matching TRBD1. The CDR3 spans 14 residues. Germline V CDR1 and CDR2: MDHEN, SYDVKM. V was clipped by 8 bases and J by 4 bases; unmatched bases: 8. The CDR3 DNA follows: TGTGCCAGCCTCGCGCCGGGACAGTACAATGAGCAGTTCTTC. It encodes CASLAPGQYNEQFF.

This rearrangement joins TRBV2 to TRBJ2-2, with 8 bases identical to TRBD1. CDR1 SNHLY and CDR2 FYNNEI come from the germline V gene. V was pared by 4 bases and J by 3 bases, with 1 base of the junction left unmatched. The CDR3 totals 14 residues. The CDR3 region is CASSVQGDTGELFF. CDR3 DNA: TGTGCCAGCAGTGTACAGGGGGACACCGGGGAGCTGTTTTTT.

The chain employs TRBV5-1 and TRBJ1-1, with D perhaps matching TRBD1 (5 bases). The CDR3 runs 12 residues. Germline lookup yields CDR1 SGHRS and CDR2 YFSETQ. The V gene lost 6 bases and the J gene lost 5 bases, with 11 bases spanning the gap. The CDR3 reads CASKGARTEAFF. CDR3 DNA sequence: TGCGCCAGCAAAGGGGCCAGGACTGAAGCTTTCTTT. The full variable domain, completed using reference TRBV5-1 and TRBJ1-1, is KAGVTQTPRYLIKTRGQQVTLSCSPISGHRSVSWYQQTPGQGLQFLFEYFSETQRNKGNFPGRFSGRQFSNSRSEMNVSTLELGDSALYLCASKGARTEAFFGQGTRLTVV.

The chain has TRBV6-1 and TRBJ2-2, with a possible D match to TRBD1 (5 bases). V was pared by 10 bases and J by 5 bases, with 11 bases between. Germline V gene lookup returns CDR1 MNHNS and CDR2 SASEGT. This CDR3 region has 12 residues. CDR3 protein: CATRKGTGELFF. CDR3 nucleotide sequence: TGTGCCACCCGTAAGGGGACCGGGGAGCTGTTTTTT.

The genes are TRBV2 and TRBJ1-3, with D perhaps TRBD1 (6 bases). Germline-derived CDR1 and CDR2 are SNHLY and FYNNEI. The CDR3 contains 15 residues. V was cut by 7 bases and J by 3 bases, with 16 bases left in between. CDR3 protein: CASTPLQGSGNTIYF. In nucleotides, the CDR3 is TGTGCCAGCACCCCCCTCCAGGGGAGTGGAAACACCATATATTTT.